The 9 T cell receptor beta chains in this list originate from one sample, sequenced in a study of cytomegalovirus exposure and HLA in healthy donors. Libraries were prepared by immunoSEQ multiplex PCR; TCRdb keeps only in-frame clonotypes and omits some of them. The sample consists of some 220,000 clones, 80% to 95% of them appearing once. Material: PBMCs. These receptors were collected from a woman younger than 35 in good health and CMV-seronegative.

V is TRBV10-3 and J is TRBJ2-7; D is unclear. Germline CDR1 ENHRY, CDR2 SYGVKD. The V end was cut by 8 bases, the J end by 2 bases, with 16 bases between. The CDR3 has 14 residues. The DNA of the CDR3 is TGTGCCATCCGTAGGCCCGAGGTCACCTACGAGCAGTACTTC. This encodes CAIRRPEVTYEQYF.

Here the CDR3 DNA reads TGTGCCAGCAGCAGGGGCTCCTCGGCTGGAAACACCATATATTTT. Residues: CASSRGSSAGNTIYF. The chain couples TRBV28 to TRBJ1-3, with D possibly matching TRBD1 (6 bases). Germline assignment: CDR1 MDHEN and CDR2 SYDVKM. CDR3 length: 15 residues. The V and J ends lost 6 bases and 2 bases respectively, with 14 bases between them.

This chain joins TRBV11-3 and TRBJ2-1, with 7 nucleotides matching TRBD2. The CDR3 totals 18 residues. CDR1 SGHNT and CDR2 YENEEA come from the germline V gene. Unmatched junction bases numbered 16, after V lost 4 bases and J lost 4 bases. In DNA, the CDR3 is TGTGCCAGCAGCTCCGACGTATCGACTAGCCGATATTACAATGAGCAGTTCTTC. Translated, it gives CASSSDVSTSRYYNEQFF.

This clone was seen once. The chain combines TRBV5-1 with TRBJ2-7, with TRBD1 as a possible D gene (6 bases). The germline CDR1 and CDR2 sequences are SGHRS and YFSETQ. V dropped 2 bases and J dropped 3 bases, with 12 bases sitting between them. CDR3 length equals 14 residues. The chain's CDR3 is CASSLEGEGYEQYF. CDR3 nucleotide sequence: TGCGCCAGCAGCTTAGAGGGGGAAGGCTACGAGCAGTACTTC.

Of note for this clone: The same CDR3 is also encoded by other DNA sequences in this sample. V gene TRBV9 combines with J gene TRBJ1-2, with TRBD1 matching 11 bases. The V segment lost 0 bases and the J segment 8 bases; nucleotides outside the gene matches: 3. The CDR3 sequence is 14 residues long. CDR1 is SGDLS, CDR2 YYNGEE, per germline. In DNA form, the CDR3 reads TGTGCCAGCAGCGTAGCTGGGACAGGGGGAGGCTACACCTTC. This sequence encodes CASSVAGTGGGYTF.

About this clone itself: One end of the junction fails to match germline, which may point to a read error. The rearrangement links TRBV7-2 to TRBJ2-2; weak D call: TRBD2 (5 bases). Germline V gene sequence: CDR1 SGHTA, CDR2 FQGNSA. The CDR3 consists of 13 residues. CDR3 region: CASSLAGTGELFF. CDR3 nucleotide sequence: TGTGCCAGCAGCCTAGCCGGTACCGGGGAGCTGTTTTTT.

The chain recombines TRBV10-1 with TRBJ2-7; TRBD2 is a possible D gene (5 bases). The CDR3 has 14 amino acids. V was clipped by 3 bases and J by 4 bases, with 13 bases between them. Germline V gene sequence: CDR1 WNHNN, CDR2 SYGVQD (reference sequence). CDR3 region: CASSEGGPSYEQYF. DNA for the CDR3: TGCGCCAGCAGTGAAGGAGGTCCCTCATACGAGCAGTACTTC.

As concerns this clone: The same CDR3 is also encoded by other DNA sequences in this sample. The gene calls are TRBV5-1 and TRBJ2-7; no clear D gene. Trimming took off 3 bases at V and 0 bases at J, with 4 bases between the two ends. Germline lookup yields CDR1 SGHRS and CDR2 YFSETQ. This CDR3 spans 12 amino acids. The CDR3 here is CASSSSSYEQYF. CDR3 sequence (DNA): TGCGCCAGCAGCTCGAGCTCCTACGAGCAGTACTTC.

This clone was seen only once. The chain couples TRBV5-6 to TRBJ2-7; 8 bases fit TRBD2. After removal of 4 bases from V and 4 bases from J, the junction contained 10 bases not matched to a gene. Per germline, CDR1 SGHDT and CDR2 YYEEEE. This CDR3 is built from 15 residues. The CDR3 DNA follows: TGTGCCAGCAGCCAGATGGGGACTAGGGCGTACGAGCAGTACTTC. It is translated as CASSQMGTRAYEQYF.